This passage covers 3 T cell receptor beta chains from one sample sequenced in a study of identifying expanded T cells in peripheral blood. This table comes from immunoSEQ multiplex PCR, and its TCRdb copy is limited to in-frame clones, with some not included. The repertoire holds about 80,000 clones, with 84% as singletons. What was sequenced was blood. All receptors derive from a person aged 18-70 years in good health.

Regarding this clone: The germline gene is not matched at one end of the junction; a read error may be the cause. The chain recombines TRBV18 with TRBJ2-2; perhaps TRBD2 as D (7 bases). The CDR3 is made up of 15 amino acids. Germline lookup yields CDR1 KGHSH and CDR2 LQKENI. The CDR3 bases are TGTGCCAGCTCCCCACAAGGGGGGGACACCGGGGAGCTGTTTTTT. Translated: CASSPQGGDTGELFF.

The gene calls are TRBV10-3 and TRBJ2-1, with D possibly TRBD2 on 6 matching bases. The V end lost 0 bases, the J end lost 12 bases, and 15 bases lay between the germline ends. Germline loops: CDR1 ENHRY, CDR2 SYGVKD. This CDR3 comprises 14 residues. Written as DNA, the CDR3 is TGTGCCATCAGTGAGTCGGAGACTAGTACCCCGCAGTTCTTC. It codes for CAISESETSTPQFF.

This chain uses TRBV14 with TRBJ2-3, with 7 bases matching TRBD2. This CDR3 comprises 18 residues. Germline values: CDR1 SGHDN, CDR2 FVKESK. V lost 1 base and J lost 0; bases outside the gene matches: 10. CDR3 in amino acids: CASSQAFSGTLSTDTQYF. CDR3 bases: TGTGCCAGCAGCCAAGCTTTCAGCGGGACCCTTAGCACAGATACGCAGTATTTT.